The present entry profiles one T cell receptor (beta chain) with its context. Its matching antigen is unknown. Germline lookup yields CDR1 MGHDK and CDR2 SYGVNS. The length of the CDR3 is 15 residues. Trimming cost V 1 base and J 5 bases, with 14 bases left between them. It was with 60 Vbeta and 13 Jbeta primers that the PCR ran. TCRdb's table, derived via immunoSEQ multiplex PCR, lists solely in-frame clones and lacks some. Here the sample spans 85,000 to 130,000 clones, roughly 82% being singletons. This sample is part of a study of cytomegalovirus exposure and HLA in healthy donors. Looking at the study overall: Earlier findings included 117 million unique TCR beta sequences obtained from about 179 million T cells. Regarding the study as a whole: Roughly uniform depth of sequencing across donors was assumed in presence/absence analyses. CMV serostatus was the sole immune exposure data available. A later examination showed that TCR association rates differed by HLA locus, with DRB1 most and HLA-C fewest.

This clonotype was sampled from a woman aged 18-35 years in good health and CMV-seronegative. J is TRBJ2-5 and V is TRBV25-1; tentative D call: TRBD1 (5 bases). Input material: PBMCs. For the CDR3, the DNA is TGTGCCAGCAGTGAATCCGGGCCAGGGTCGGAGACCCAGTACTTC. It specifies CASSESGPGSETQYF.